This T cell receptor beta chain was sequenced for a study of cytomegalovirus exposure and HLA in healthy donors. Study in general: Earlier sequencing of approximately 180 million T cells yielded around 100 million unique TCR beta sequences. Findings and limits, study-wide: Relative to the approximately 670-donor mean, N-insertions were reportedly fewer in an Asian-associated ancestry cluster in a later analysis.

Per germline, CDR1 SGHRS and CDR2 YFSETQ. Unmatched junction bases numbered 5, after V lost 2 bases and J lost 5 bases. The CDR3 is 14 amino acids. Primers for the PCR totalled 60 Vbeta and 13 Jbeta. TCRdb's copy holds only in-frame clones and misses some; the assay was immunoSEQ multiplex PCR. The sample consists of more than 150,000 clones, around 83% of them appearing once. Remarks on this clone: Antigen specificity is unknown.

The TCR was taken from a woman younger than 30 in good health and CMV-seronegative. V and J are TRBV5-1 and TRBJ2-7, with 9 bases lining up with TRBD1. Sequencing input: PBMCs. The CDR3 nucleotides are TGCGCCAGCAGCTTACAGGGGGCCATCGACGAGCAGTACTTC. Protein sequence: CASSLQGAIDEQYF.